Listed below are T cell receptor beta chains from one sample, sequenced in a study of T cell repertoires in cytomegalovirus infection. TCRdb re-analysed the reads in MiXCR, keeping a single row per CDR3 protein. The sample lists over 300,000 distinct CDR3 sequences; over 7.5% were seen once. Sequences were obtained from PBMCs. The receptors stem from a human donor in good health (CMV status not recorded). Some clones in this sample may be carry-over from other donors' samples. Both conserved end residues are part of each CDR3. A D gene is named only where the DNA matches it firmly. Part of the rows lack a size; the others show once, few, many or a class for expanded clones.

V gene,clone size,D gene,J gene,CDR3 protein,CDR3 DNA
TRBV30,few,.,TRBJ2-7,CAWSGRTRGYEQYF,TGTGCCTGGAGTGGCCGGACTAGGGGGTACGAGCAGTACTTC
TRBV9,.,TRBD2,TRBJ2-1,CASSLRTSGGANNEQFF,TGTGCCAGCAGCCTCCGGACTAGCGGGGGGGCAAATAATGAGCAGTTCTTC
TRBV7-2,many,.,TRBJ1-4,CASGARDGREKLFF,TGTGCCAGCGGGGCCCGGGATGGTCGTGAAAAACTGTTTTTT
TRBV2,.,TRBD2,TRBJ2-3,CASGGTSGSDTQYF,TGTGCCAGTGGTGGGACTAGCGGATCAGATACGCAGTATTTT
TRBV19,many,TRBD1,TRBJ1-1,CASSIGRKGRDRGNTEAFF,TGTGCCAGTAGTATTGGGAGGAAAGGCCGGGACAGGGGGAACACTGAAGCTTTCTTT
TRBV28,many,.,TRBJ1-5,CASKAFFGNQPQHF,TGTGCCAGCAAGGCCTTTTTTGGCAATCAGCCCCAGCATTTT
TRBV20-1,.,.,TRBJ2-7,CSATSTGTYEQYF,TGCAGTGCTACCTCTACAGGGACCTACGAGCAGTACTTC
TRBV6-5,.,TRBD1,TRBJ1-3,CASSYEAGGSGNTIYF,TGTGCCAGCAGTTATGAGGCAGGGGGCTCTGGAAACACCATATATTTT
TRBV7-2,few,.,TRBJ2-7,CASSPSDSHSYEQYF,TGTGCCAGCAGCCCCTCGGACAGCCACTCCTACGAGCAGTACTTC
TRBV2,.,.,TRBJ1-3,CASSETRANSGNTIYF,TGTGCCAGCAGTGAAACGCGGGCGAACTCTGGAAACACCATATATTTT
TRBV7-6,many,TRBD1,TRBJ2-7,CASSPRAGGSYEQYF,TGTGCCAGCAGTCCCCGAGCAGGGGGCTCCTACGAGCAGTACTTC
TRBV20-1,few,TRBD1,TRBJ1-5,CSASRTGEGRQPQHF,TGCAGTGCTAGCAGAACAGGGGAAGGTCGTCAGCCCCAGCATTTT
TRBV12-3/TRBV12-4,.,TRBD1,TRBJ2-7,CASSWGTGGAERAHEQYF,TGTGCCAGCAGTTGGGGGACAGGGGGCGCGGAGAGGGCACACGAGCAGTACTTC
TRBV4-3,many,.,TRBJ2-1,CASSQEGSSYNEQFF,TGCGCCAGCAGCCAGGAGGGGAGCTCCTACAATGAGCAGTTCTTC
TRBV7-9,.,.,TRBJ1-4,CASSLAYGEKLFF,TGTGCCAGCAGCTTAGCGTACGGTGAAAAACTGTTTTTT
TRBV24-1,.,TRBD2,TRBJ2-1,CATSDPGTSNYNEQFF,TGTGCCACCAGTGATCCAGGGACTAGCAATTACAATGAGCAGTTCTTC
TRBV27,few,TRBD1,TRBJ1-2,CASSLDRTAYGYTF,TGTGCCAGCAGTTTGGACAGGACGGCCTATGGCTACACCTTC
TRBV3-1,.,TRBD2,TRBJ2-1,CASSRVSGAYNEQFF,TGTGCCAGCAGCCGAGTTAGCGGGGCCTACAATGAGCAGTTCTTC
TRBV15,few,TRBD1,TRBJ2-5,CATSRDWTGQETQYF,TGTGCCACCAGCAGAGATTGGACAGGTCAAGAGACCCAGTACTTC
TRBV5-4,.,TRBD2,TRBJ2-7,CASSPEGLAGGEQYF,TGTGCCAGCAGCCCGGAGGGCCTAGCGGGAGGGGAGCAGTACTTC
TRBV7-9,many,TRBD2,TRBJ2-7,CASSPRLAGAYEQYF,TGTGCCAGCAGCCCCCGGCTAGCGGGAGCATACGAGCAGTACTTC
TRBV4-3,few,.,TRBJ1-4,CASSQARIATNEKLFF,TGCGCCAGCAGCCAAGCAAGGATTGCAACTAATGAAAAACTGTTTTTT
TRBV7-9,many,.,TRBJ1-4,CASSLDPNKPANEKLFF,TGTGCCAGCAGCTTAGACCCCAACAAGCCCGCTAATGAAAAACTGTTTTTT
TRBV2,few,.,TRBJ1-5,CASSEIIKGQPQHF,TGTGCCAGCAGTGAAATAATAAAAGGTCAGCCCCAGCATTTT
TRBV20-1,.,.,TRBJ2-1,CSADPGAYNEQFF,TGCAGTGCGGATCCGGGGGCCTACAATGAGCAGTTCTTC
TRBV6-4,.,TRBD1,TRBJ2-6,CASSDGTGVTGANVQTF,TGTGCCAGCAGTGACGGGACAGGGGTCACTGGGGCCAACGTCCAGACTTTC
TRBV7-2,many,TRBD1,TRBJ2-1,CASSRQGALVNEQFF,TGTGCCAGCAGCCGACAGGGGGCGCTAGTTAATGAGCAGTTCTTC
TRBV30,.,.,TRBJ1-1,CAWSVPLEAFF,TGTGCCTGGAGTGTACCCCTTGAAGCTTTCTTT
TRBV7-9,many,TRBD1,TRBJ2-7,CASSPGQGHEQYF,TGTGCCAGCAGCCCGGGACAGGGCCACGAGCAGTACTTC
TRBV7-3,many,.,TRBJ1-1,CASSLTFGGTEAFF,TGTGCCAGCAGCTTAACGTTCGGGGGCACTGAAGCTTTCTTT
TRBV28,few,.,TRBJ1-2,CASSSPPNGYTF,TGTGCCAGCAGTTCCCCCCCCAACGGCTACACCTTC
TRBV12-3/TRBV12-4,many,.,TRBJ1-6,CASSWGLGASPLHF,TGTGCCAGCAGCTGGGGCCTAGGGGCGTCACCCCTCCACTTT
TRBV20-1,.,.,TRBJ2-2,CSARGSRFANTGELFF,TGCAGTGCTAGAGGTTCCAGGTTCGCGAACACCGGGGAGCTGTTTTTT
TRBV19,few,TRBD1,TRBJ2-7,CASSTGQGGYEQYF,TGTGCCAGTAGTACGGGACAGGGTGGCTACGAGCAGTACTTC
TRBV15,few,TRBD2,TRBJ2-1,CATSRALAGPYNEQFF,TGTGCCACCAGCAGAGCGCTAGCGGGCCCGTACAATGAGCAGTTCTTC
TRBV24-1,few,.,TRBJ1-1,CATRARDTEAFF,TGTGCCACCAGGGCCAGGGACACTGAAGCTTTCTTT
TRBV6-6,.,TRBD2,TRBJ2-3,CASSWTSGGRRADTQYF,TGTGCCAGCAGTTGGACTAGCGGGGGTCGGAGGGCAGATACGCAGTATTTT
TRBV4-1,many,.,TRBJ1-6,CASSPPSGDNSPLHF,TGCGCCAGCAGCCCTCCATCAGGCGATAATTCACCCCTCCACTTT
TRBV25-1,.,.,TRBJ1-3,CASSDTATGNTIYF,TGTGCCAGCAGTGATACCGCGACTGGAAACACCATATATTTT
TRBV12-3/TRBV12-4,.,.,TRBJ2-5,CASRPPYQETQYF,TGTGCCAGCAGACCCCCGTACCAAGAGACCCAGTACTTC
TRBV6-2/TRBV6-3,many,.,TRBJ1-5,CASSYSMSNQPQHF,TGTGCCAGCAGTTACTCCATGAGCAATCAGCCCCAGCATTTT
TRBV19,many,.,TRBJ1-6,CASSWTNLSPLHF,TGTGCCAGTAGCTGGACTAACCTTTCACCCCTCCACTTT
TRBV7-2,many,TRBD2,TRBJ2-7,CASGGTSDYEQYF,TGTGCCTCCGGGGGGACTAGCGACTACGAGCAGTACTTC
TRBV18,.,.,TRBJ2-7,CASSPGDATYEQYF,TGTGCCAGCTCACCAGGGGACGCTACCTACGAGCAGTACTTC
TRBV7-9,many,.,TRBJ1-1,CASSLAAGRNTEAFF,TGTGCCAGCAGCTTAGCGGCCGGACGGAACACTGAAGCTTTCTTT
TRBV7-3,many,.,TRBJ2-1,CASSSTDLSYNEQFF,TGTGCCAGCAGCTCGACAGACCTCTCCTACAATGAGCAGTTCTTC
TRBV5-4,many,.,TRBJ1-1,CASSVSLSSSNTEAFF,TGTGCCAGCAGCGTCTCCTTGAGTTCCTCAAACACTGAAGCTTTCTTT
TRBV19,.,.,TRBJ2-3,CASSPSIGGYTDTQYF,TGTGCCAGTAGCCCGAGCATTGGCGGCTACACAGATACGCAGTATTTT
TRBV6-5,few,.,TRBJ1-6,CASKLGKSSYNSPLHF,TGTGCCAGCAAATTGGGGAAGAGCTCCTATAATTCACCCCTCCACTTT
TRBV29-1,.,TRBD1,TRBJ2-4,CSATRTGEGIQYF,TGCAGCGCCACCCGGACAGGGGAGGGGATTCAGTACTTC
TRBV28,.,TRBD1,TRBJ1-2,CASSLSRLQGADYGYTF,TGTGCCAGCAGTTTATCGCGCTTACAGGGGGCGGACTATGGCTACACCTTC
TRBV10-3,many,TRBD1,TRBJ2-7,CATGYRGENKTEQYF,TGTGCCACGGGATACAGGGGGGAAAACAAAACCGAGCAGTACTTC
TRBV15,few,.,TRBJ1-5,CATSRDLRFNQPQHF,TGTGCCACCAGCAGAGATCTCAGATTCAATCAGCCCCAGCATTTT
TRBV9,.,TRBD1,TRBJ2-7,CASSEGTGPYEQYF,TGTGCCAGCAGCGAGGGGACAGGGCCTTACGAGCAGTACTTC
TRBV6-1,many,.,TRBJ1-6,CASSRSSNSPLHF,TGTGCCAGCAGCCGTTCATCTAATTCACCCCTCCACTTT
TRBV28,few,TRBD2,TRBJ2-1,CASSPVGREGLYNEQFF,TGTGCCAGCAGTCCCGTCGGTCGGGAGGGCCTCTACAATGAGCAGTTCTTC
TRBV7-2,.,TRBD2,TRBJ2-2,CASSFSGENTGELFF,TGTGCCAGCAGCTTCAGCGGGGAAAACACCGGGGAGCTGTTTTTT
TRBV6-8,.,TRBD2,TRBJ2-1,CASSYSGGNNEQFF,TGTGCCAGCAGTTACAGCGGGGGGAACAATGAGCAGTTCTTC
TRBV5-1,.,.,TRBJ2-7,CASSLASGISYEQYF,TGCGCCAGCAGCTTGGCCAGTGGCATTTCCTACGAGCAGTACTTC